This entry lists 30 T cell receptor beta chains sequenced from one sample in a study of T cells expressing NK-cell markers. TCRdb re-analyzed the 5' RACE reads; it lists each CDR3 protein once, without DNA. In all, the sample yields 500,000 or so distinct CDR3 sequences. Sequencing input: blood T cells: a sorted CD56 or NKG2C T cell subset, CD4+ or CD8+ T cells, or bulk PBMC T cells (not recorded which). Every receptor here comes from a man aged 18 to 30 in good health.

The J gene is TRBJ2-1, the V gene TRBV3-1; TCRdb names TRBD2, which stays unverified in the absence of DNA. This CDR3 contains 12 residues. Germline CDR1 is LGHDT and CDR2 is YNNKEL (reference sequence). CDR3 amino acids: CASSQASGGQFF.

The V gene is TRBV7-9, the J gene TRBJ2-7; there is no DNA to check the TCRdb D call of TRBD2. The CDR3 extends over 16 amino acids. Germline CDR1 SEHNR, CDR2 FQNEAQ (reference sequence). The CDR3 sequence is CASSPVGTSGSYEQYF.

The chain carries TRBV12-3 or TRBV12-4 and TRBJ2-2. CDR3 length: 16 amino acids. CDR3 amino acids: CASSLAARTDTGELFF.

The chain employs TRBV12-3 or TRBV12-4 and TRBJ1-5. The CDR3 has 13 residues. The CDR3 loop is CATSLDEGQPQHF.

The chain employs TRBV7-2 and TRBJ2-1; TCRdb returns TRBD2, unconfirmable since there is no DNA. This CDR3 comprises 16 residues. CDR1 is SGHTA and CDR2 is FQGNSA in the germline V gene. CDR3 region: CASSLDSGTSYNEQFF.

The chain has TRBV7-8 and TRBJ1-5; TCRdb lists TRBD1, though no DNA is available to test this call. Germline CDR1 reads SGHVS; CDR2 reads FQNEAQ. The CDR3 has 14 amino acids. CDR3 residues: CASSPGQGRGPQHF.

The chain joins TRBV25-1 to TRBJ2-7; with no DNA, the TCRdb D assignment of TRBD1 cannot be verified. Germline-derived CDR1 and CDR2 are MGHDK and SYGVNS. The CDR3 sequence is 14 residues long. The chain's CDR3 is CASSELGGKYEQYF.

V gene TRBV10-3 combines with J gene TRBJ2-7; the D call of TRBD2 rests on TCRdb alone, since no DNA is present to check it. The CDR3 extends over 15 amino acids. Germline CDR1 ENHRY, CDR2 SYGVKD. The CDR3 protein is CATSLRAGDLYEQYF.

The V call is TRBV5-1, the J call TRBJ2-4. The CDR3 is made up of 12 amino acids. Germline V CDR1 and CDR2: SGHRS, YFSETQ. The CDR3: CASSSDGDIQYF.

The V call is TRBV5-1, the J call TRBJ2-1; the TCRdb D gene call, TRBD2, has no DNA to confirm it. This CDR3 region has 15 residues. Germline V CDR1 and CDR2: SGHRS, YFSETQ. The CDR3 here is CASSLASSGTGEQFF.

The chain uses TRBV20-1 and TRBJ1-4. CDR3 size: 14 residues. Germline loops: CDR1 DFQATT, CDR2 SNEGSKA (reference sequence). CDR3 sequence reads: CSANRRADVRELFF.

The rearrangement joins TRBV28 to TRBJ2-5. Germline V gene lookup returns CDR1 MDHEN and CDR2 SYDVKM. The CDR3 length is 14 residues. CDR3: CASSLPAGLGTQYF.

The rearrangement uses TRBV3-1 and TRBJ2-2. CDR1 and CDR2 from the germline V gene are LGHDT and YNNKEL (reference sequence). The CDR3 totals 13 residues. CDR3 residues: CASSPHDTGELFF.

CDR3: CSVVGSYQETQYF. The genes are TRBV29-1 and TRBJ2-5. Looked up from germline, CDR1 is SQVTM and CDR2 is ANQGSEA. The CDR3 has 13 amino acids.

The genes are TRBV27 and TRBJ2-1; TCRdb designates TRBD2, a call that cannot be tested without DNA. CDR1 is MNHEY and CDR2 is SMNVEV in the germline V gene (reference sequence). The CDR3 loop spans 14 amino acids. CDR3 region: CASSLSVRRGEQFF.

The chain carries TRBV29-1 and TRBJ1-4; TCRdb proposes TRBD1, but this gene call is untestable without DNA. Germline V gene sequence: CDR1 SQVTM, CDR2 ANQGSEA. The CDR3 runs to 14 residues. This CDR3 reads CSVPGHRPNEKLFF.

The chain carries TRBV18 and TRBJ2-1; TCRdb names TRBD2, which stays unverified in the absence of DNA. The CDR3 covers 13 residues. In germline, CDR1 is KGHSH, CDR2 LQKENI. The chain's CDR3 is CASSPPTSNEQFF.

V usage is TRBV6-2 or TRBV6-3 and J usage is TRBJ1-5; TCRdb indicates TRBD1, and absent DNA this call remains unverified. The CDR3 extends over 18 amino acids. Germline V gene data show CDR1 as MNHEY and CDR2 as SVGEGT. The CDR3 spells CASSYHYSGTGYDQPQHF.

The V gene is TRBV28, the J gene TRBJ2-1. The CDR3 sequence is 15 residues long. Germline V gives CDR1 MDHEN, CDR2 SYDVKM. CDR3 sequence: CASSLWERTYNEQFF.

This rearrangement joins TRBV10-3 to TRBJ2-1. The length of the CDR3 is 12 residues. Germline V gene data show CDR1 as ENHRY and CDR2 as SYGVKD. The CDR3 reads CAIRGPTNEQFF.

This chain uses TRBV11-2 with TRBJ2-1; checking the TCRdb D call of TRBD1 is not possible without DNA. Germline-derived CDR1 and CDR2 are SGHAT and FQNNGV. This CDR3 region has 18 residues. Here the CDR3 reads CASSRGRGSGPGYNEQFF.

V and J are TRBV20-1 and TRBJ1-5; the D call from TCRdb, TRBD1, cannot be confirmed without DNA. The CDR3 loop spans 13 amino acids. CDR1 is DFQATT, CDR2 SNEGSKA, per germline (reference sequence). The CDR3 sequence is CSALDRDSQPQHF.

The chain links TRBV9 to TRBJ2-2; TCRdb's D call of TRBD1 is untestable without DNA. The CDR3 consists of 14 residues. Germline-derived CDR1 and CDR2 are SGDLS and YYNGEE. The CDR3 region is CASTPQSATGELFF.

The chain uses TRBV20-1 and TRBJ1-2; TCRdb calls TRBD1, which cannot be checked without DNA. The CDR3 is 15 residues long. The germline CDR1 and CDR2 sequences are DFQATT and SNEGSKA (reference sequence). The CDR3 here is CSAGTGGGSNYGYTF.

The chain links TRBV4-2 to TRBJ2-1; the D call of TRBD1 rests on TCRdb alone, since no DNA is present to check it. The germline CDR1 and CDR2 sequences are LGHNA and YNFKEQ. This CDR3 region has 19 residues. This chain's CDR3 is CASRTRAVGGRGTPNEQFF.

The chain couples TRBV18 to TRBJ2-3. The CDR3 length is 15 residues. Germline CDR1 and CDR2: KGHSH and LQKENI. The CDR3 spells CASSPPGRTTDTQYF. The full variable domain, with the rest looked up from reference TRBV18 and TRBJ2-3, is NAGVMQNPRHLVRRRGQEARLRCSPMKGHSHVYWYRQLPEEGLKFMVYLQKENIIDESGMPKERFSAEFPKEGPSILRIQQVVRGDSAAYFCASSPPGRTTDTQYFGPGTRLTVL.

The chain uses TRBV14 and TRBJ2-3; with no DNA, the TCRdb D assignment of TRBD2 cannot be verified. CDR1 is SGHDN and CDR2 is FVKESK in the germline V gene. CDR3 length equals 18 residues. CDR3 amino acids: CASSQGRSAGKSTDTQYF.

The chain uses TRBV4-1 and TRBJ1-2. From germline, CDR1 is MGHRA and CDR2 YSYEKL. The CDR3 totals 18 residues. The CDR3 loop reads CASSQEPSTGMNNYGYTF.

The chain couples TRBV5-1 to TRBJ2-3; the TRBD2 assignment by TCRdb is unverifiable without DNA. CDR1 and CDR2 from the germline V gene are SGHRS and YFSETQ. This CDR3 spans 13 amino acids. CDR3 residues: CASTRVEGDTQYF.

The chain is built from TRBV27 and TRBJ2-1; TCRdb's assignment of TRBD2 cannot be checked, as there is no DNA. The germline V gene has CDR1 MNHEY and CDR2 SMNVEV (reference sequence). CDR3 length: 14 residues. CDR3 in amino acids: CASRLLAQYNEQFF.